The 24 T cell receptor beta chains below all came from one sample that was sequenced in a study of blood T cell repertoires in COVID-19. Clones were read by immunoSEQ multiplex PCR, and TCRdb kept only the in-frame ones, dropping some. The table includes 200,000 or so clones, roughly nine tenths detected once. The sample taken for sequencing was peripheral blood. These receptor sequences come from a man between 65 and 85 years old with active or convalescent COVID-19.

This clone was seen ten or more times. This chain links TRBV28 with TRBJ1-2; perhaps TRBD1 as D (6 bases). Germline V CDR1 and CDR2: MDHEN, SYDVKM. The germline V and J ends were trimmed by 2 bases and 3 bases, with 10 bases remaining between them. The CDR3 extends over 14 amino acids. Written as DNA, the CDR3 is TGTGCCAGCAGTTTAGGACAGAGAGACTATGGCTACACCTTC. Its translation: CASSLGQRDYGYTF.

The rearrangement links TRBV29-1 to TRBJ2-5; 8 bases map to TRBD1. The CDR3 is 13 residues long. The junction had 4 bases not matched to a gene; V was cut back by 4 bases and J by 3 bases. Germline CDR1 SQVTM, CDR2 ANQGSEA. The CDR3 DNA is TGCAGCGTTGCGGGACAGGTGGAAGAGACCCAGTACTTC. Translated, it gives CSVAGQVEETQYF.

J is TRBJ2-7 and V is TRBV5-4; D may be TRBD2 (5 bases). The CDR3 length is 13 residues. V was cut by 6 bases and J by 0 bases, with 10 bases left in between. The germline CDR1 and CDR2 sequences are SGHNT and YYREEE (reference sequence). The CDR3 sequence: CASTQDFSYEQYF. Written as DNA, the CDR3 is TGTGCCAGCACCCAGGACTTCTCCTACGAGCAGTACTTC. Together with reference TRBV5-4 and TRBJ2-7, the CDR3 gives the full variable domain: ETGVTQSPTHLIKTRGQQVTLRCSSQSGHNTVSWYQQALGQGPQFIFQYYREEENGRGNFPPRFSGLQFPNYSSELNVNALELDDSALYLCASTQDFSYEQYFGPGTRLTVT.

This chain uses TRBV2 with TRBJ2-1; 15 nucleotides match TRBD2. Per germline, CDR1 SNHLY and CDR2 FYNNEI. The V segment lost 7 bases and the J segment 2 bases; nucleotides outside the gene matches: 6. The length of the CDR3 is 17 residues. CDR3 coding DNA: TGTGCCAGCAAAGGACTAGCGGGAGGGATAACCTACAATGAGCAGTTCTTC. This translates into CASKGLAGGITYNEQFF.

V is TRBV7-8 and J is TRBJ2-1; D remains unclear. V lost 5 bases, J lost 6 bases, and 8 bases lay in between. CDR3 length equals 12 residues. Germline assignment: CDR1 SGHVS and CDR2 FQNEAQ. The CDR3 loop reads CASSPVVNEQFF. CDR3 in DNA: TGTGCCAGCAGCCCGGTAGTCAATGAGCAGTTCTTC.

The chain carries TRBV2 and TRBJ1-2; D unclear. This CDR3 is 15 amino acids long. From germline, CDR1 is SNHLY and CDR2 FYNNEI. The V end lost 0 bases, the J end lost 4 bases, and 12 bases lay between the germline ends. The CDR3 region is CASSEAPGYGYGYTF. CDR3 nucleotides: TGTGCCAGCAGTGAAGCGCCGGGGTACGGCTATGGCTACACCTTC.

The genes are TRBV7-8 and TRBJ1-5; D is unresolved. Germline CDR1 reads SGHVS; CDR2 reads FQNEAQ. There are 16 residues in the CDR3. V was shortened by 1 base and J by 1 base, with 11 bases between the two germline ends. The CDR3 nucleotides are TGTGCCAGCAGCTTAGATTGGGGAGAGAGCAATCAGCCCCAGCATTTT. Its protein product is CASSLDWGESNQPQHF.

The rearrangement joins TRBV3-1 (or the pseudogene TRBV3-2) to TRBJ1-4; TRBD1 agrees at 7 bases. Germline trimming cut 4 bases from V and 7 bases from J; bases unmatched to any gene: 6. CDR1 LGHDT and CDR2 YNNKEL come from the germline V gene (reference sequence). CDR3 size: 14 residues. The CDR3 protein is CASSPQGYGEKLFF. The CDR3 coding sequence is TGTGCCAGCAGCCCACAGGGGTACGGTGAAAAACTGTTTTTT.

The V call is TRBV5-4, the J call TRBJ2-5, with TRBD2 identical over 10 bases. Unmatched junction bases numbered 4, after V lost 4 bases and J lost 4 bases. Germline lookup yields CDR1 SGHNT and CDR2 YYREEE (reference sequence). This CDR3 has 14 amino acids. CDR3 in amino acids: CASSKSGGAETQYF. The CDR3 DNA reads as TGTGCCAGCAGCAAAAGCGGGGGGGCAGAGACCCAGTACTTC.

J is TRBJ2-1 and V is TRBV11-3, with TRBD2 matching 7 bases. Unmatched junction bases numbered 11, after V lost 6 bases and J lost 3 bases. Germline loops: CDR1 SGHNT, CDR2 YENEEA. The length of the CDR3 is 16 residues. CDR3 region: CASSQKRGRDYNEQFF. CDR3 bases: TGTGCCAGCAGTCAGAAGCGGGGTAGGGACTACAATGAGCAGTTCTTC.

The V gene is TRBV28, the J gene TRBJ2-5; TRBD1 agrees at 11 bases. The CDR3 extends over 15 amino acids. Germline trimming cut 5 bases from V and 3 bases from J; bases unmatched to any gene: 5. Per the germline V gene, CDR1 is MDHEN and CDR2 is SYDVKM. The CDR3 reads CASSHPGQGEETQYF. CDR3 bases: TGTGCCAGCAGTCACCCGGGACAGGGGGAAGAGACCCAGTACTTC.

The chain couples TRBV28 to TRBJ1-5; 7 nucleotides line up with TRBD1. There are 14 residues in the CDR3. V trimming: 5 bases; J trimming: 7 bases; junction bases outside the gene matches: 8. Germline CDR1 MDHEN, CDR2 SYDVKM. The CDR3 coding sequence is TGTGCCAGCAGTGCACCGGGACAGTTGCAGCCCCAGCATTTT. It is translated as CASSAPGQLQPQHF.

This chain uses TRBV9 with TRBJ2-3, with TRBD2 matching over 9 bases. Germline CDR1 reads SGDLS; CDR2 reads YYNGEE. This CDR3 comprises 14 residues. V dropped 3 bases and J dropped 7; count of bases not matched to a gene: 6. The DNA for the CDR3 is TGTGCCAGCAGCGCCTTCAGCGGGGGGCATACGCAGTATTTT. Amino acid sequence: CASSAFSGGHTQYF.

The rearrangement links TRBV7-2 to TRBJ2-3; D might be TRBD2 (5 bases). Germline lookup yields CDR1 SGHTA and CDR2 FQGNSA. V lost 5 bases and J lost 5, with 14 bases in between. There are 14 residues in the CDR3. This chain's CDR3 is CASSQGGVGDTQYF. As DNA, the CDR3 is TGTGCCAGCAGCCAAGGAGGAGTTGGAGATACGCAGTATTTT.

The CDR3 bases are TGCGCCAGCAGCGCGGGACCCTACAATGAGCAGTTCTTC. Its protein is CASSAGPYNEQFF. The chain employs TRBV4-3 and TRBJ2-1; D possibly corresponds to TRBD2 (6 bases). Germline CDR1 is LGHNA and CDR2 is YSLEER. This CDR3 has 13 amino acids. V lost 5 bases, J lost 2 bases, and 7 bases lay in between.

V usage is TRBV12-3 or TRBV12-4 and J usage is TRBJ2-7; unclear D gene. The V gene lost 6 bases and the J gene lost 0 bases, with 9 bases spanning the gap. The CDR3 runs to 13 residues. The chain's CDR3 is CASRRRHSYEQYF. In DNA form, the CDR3 reads TGTGCCAGCAGAAGGCGGCACTCCTACGAGCAGTACTTC.

The chain carries TRBV10-3 and TRBJ2-3; the D gene is possibly TRBD2 (6 bases). The CDR3 is 15 amino acids. V was clipped by 2 bases and J by 0 bases, with 9 bases between them. The germline gives CDR1 ENHRY, CDR2 SYGVKD. The CDR3 sequence: CAISEGLTSTDTQYF. The CDR3 DNA reads TGTGCCATCAGTGAGGGACTAACCAGCACAGATACGCAGTATTTT.

The chain combines TRBV2 with TRBJ1-6; unclear D gene. V lost 6 bases to trimming and J lost 7 bases, with 13 bases between them. CDR1 is SNHLY and CDR2 is FYNNEI in the germline V gene. The CDR3 sequence is 14 residues long. The CDR3 region has the DNA TGTGCCAGCAGGACGGCCAGGTCGAATTCACCCCTCCACTTT. Encoded protein: CASRTARSNSPLHF.

V usage is TRBV7-4 and J usage is TRBJ2-5, with 12 positions matching TRBD2. The CDR3 extends over 17 amino acids. The V gene end was trimmed by 2 bases and the J gene end by 2 bases; junction bases not matched to a gene: 6. Germline assignment: CDR1 SGHVT and CDR2 SQSDAQ. CDR3 region: CASSLSSSGGEQETQYF. The CDR3 DNA follows: TGTGCCAGCAGCTTATCTTCTAGCGGGGGGGAACAAGAGACCCAGTACTTC.

The chain employs TRBV10-3 and TRBJ2-2, with D perhaps matching TRBD1 (6 bases). The CDR3 is 16 amino acids. The V gene's germline CDR1 is ENHRY and CDR2 SYGVKD. V was pared by 6 bases and J by 4 bases, with 18 bases between. The DNA of the CDR3 is TGTGCCATCAGACCCACAGGGAGTGTCGGCACCGGGGAGCTGTTTTTT. Protein sequence: CAIRPTGSVGTGELFF.

V usage is TRBV30 and J usage is TRBJ2-7; 9 bases align to TRBD2. Germline assignment: CDR1 GTSNPN and CDR2 SVGIG (reference sequence). This CDR3 is 15 amino acids long. V shed 1 base and J 2 bases; nucleotides not matched to a gene: 6. CDR3 sequence reads: CAWSGGAGGTYEQYF. For the CDR3, the DNA is TGTGCCTGGAGTGGGGGGGCGGGGGGGACCTACGAGCAGTACTTC.

The chain carries TRBV5-4 and TRBJ1-6, with D tentatively TRBD1 (6 bases). Germline CDR1 and CDR2: SGHNT and YYREEE (reference sequence). Trimming pared 0 bases from V and 3 bases from J, leaving 10 bases between. The CDR3 contains 16 residues. CDR3 loop: CASSLAGGRYNSPLHF. As DNA, the CDR3 is TGTGCCAGCAGCTTGGCGGGGGGGCGCTATAATTCACCCCTCCACTTT.

CDR3 amino acids: CASFGTVYEQYF. Written as DNA, the CDR3 is TGTGCCAGCTTCGGGACAGTATACGAGCAGTACTTC. V and J are TRBV2 and TRBJ2-7; 7 nucleotides line up with TRBD1. CDR3 size: 12 residues. Germline V gives CDR1 SNHLY, CDR2 FYNNEI. Trimming at V came to 8 bases and at J to 4 bases, leaving 5 bases not matched to a gene.

The CDR3 reads CASSRVDRVYNEQFF. In DNA, the CDR3 is TGCGCCAGCAGCCGTGTGGACAGGGTATACAATGAGCAGTTCTTC. The chain links TRBV4-1 to TRBJ2-1, with 8 bases identical to TRBD1. The V gene's germline CDR1 is MGHRA and CDR2 YSYEKL. With V trimmed by 4 bases and J by 4 bases, 6 bases remained unmatched. The CDR3 extends over 15 amino acids.